This is a list of T cell receptor beta chains from one sample in a study of T cells after posttransplantation cyclophosphamide. Assay: immunoSEQ multiplex PCR; the TCRdb copy retains only in-frame clones and omits some. The repertoire consists of 3,500 to 4,000 clones, with around 62% occurring once and the leading ten covering approximately 25%. Input material: memory CD8+ T cells sorted from blood. The receptor set was obtained from a man aged 25-40 years in good health and a related stem cell transplant donor. Both conserved end residues are part of each CDR3. The order of the fields is V gene, D gene, J gene, clone size, CDR3 protein, CDR3 DNA. The D gene is left open where the match is weak. Clone size is stated in some rows and not others, as once, few, many or a class when expanded.

V: TRBV5-6; D: -; J: TRBJ1-2; size: -; CDR3: CASSLGTTASPYGYTF; DNA: TGTGCCAGCAGCTTGGGTACGACAGCAAGCCCTTATGGCTACACCTTC
V: TRBV6-4; D: TRBD2; J: TRBJ2-3; size: -; CDR3: CASSDQAGGPTDTQYF; DNA: TGTGCCAGCAGTGACCAAGCGGGGGGGCCGACAGATACGCAGTATTTT
V: TRBV7-9; D: -; J: TRBJ1-5; size: -; CDR3: CASRTWDQPQHF; DNA: TGTGCCAGCAGGACTTGGGATCAGCCCCAGCATTTT
V: TRBV2; D: TRBD1; J: TRBJ1-2; size: -; CDR3: CASRDRGHGYTF; DNA: TGTGCCAGCAGAGACAGGGGGCATGGCTACACCTTC
V: TRBV4-1; D: -; J: TRBJ2-2; size: -; CDR3: CASSQRDITGELFF; DNA: TGCGCCAGCAGCCAAAGGGACATCACCGGGGAGCTGTTTTTT
V: TRBV5-1; D: -; J: TRBJ1-1; size: medium-sized; CDR3: CASSSVGGAGEAFF; DNA: TGCGCCAGCAGCTCCGTAGGGGGGGCTGGTGAAGCTTTCTTT
V: TRBV2; D: -; J: TRBJ2-7; size: few; CDR3: CASSEGADGKPHEQYF; DNA: TGTGCCAGCAGTGAAGGGGCAGACGGCAAGCCCCATGAGCAGTACTTC
V: TRBV7-3; D: -; J: TRBJ1-6; size: -; CDR3: CASSLQGPGLGSPLHF; DNA: TGTGCCAGCAGCTTACAGGGGCCCGGGTTAGGTTCACCCCTCCACTTT
V: TRBV6-5; D: -; J: TRBJ2-2; size: -; CDR3: CASSYFSGELFF; DNA: TGTGCCAGCAGTTACTTCTCCGGGGAGCTGTTTTTT
V: TRBV4-3; D: TRBD2; J: TRBJ2-1; size: once; CDR3: CASSQDSLAGGREQFF; DNA: TGCGCCAGCAGCCAAGATTCACTAGCGGGGGGGCGGGAGCAGTTCTTC
V: TRBV28; D: -; J: TRBJ2-1; size: once; CDR3: CASSFVTGHEQFF; DNA: TGTGCCAGCAGTTTTGTAACAGGCCATGAGCAGTTCTTC
V: TRBV7-6; D: TRBD2; J: TRBJ2-7; size: few; CDR3: CASSLGLAGTSYEQYF; DNA: TGTGCCAGCAGCTTAGGACTAGCGGGGACCTCCTACGAGCAGTACTTC
V: TRBV9; D: -; J: TRBJ2-7; size: -; CDR3: CASIIRQRTAYEQYF; DNA: TGTGCCAGCATCATCAGACAGAGGACGGCATACGAGCAGTACTTC
V: TRBV15; D: TRBD1; J: TRBJ2-5; size: few; CDR3: CATSFRDRGRETQYF; DNA: TGTGCCACCAGCTTTAGAGACAGGGGGCGGGAGACCCAGTACTTC
V: TRBV6-6; D: TRBD1; J: TRBJ1-2; size: -; CDR3: CASSGDRDGYTF; DNA: TGTGCCAGCAGTGGCGACAGGGATGGCTACACCTTC
V: TRBV4-1; D: -; J: TRBJ1-5; size: few; CDR3: CASSQGSQGNQPQHF; DNA: TGCGCCAGCAGCCAAGGCAGTCAGGGTAATCAGCCCCAGCATTTT
V: TRBV7-9; D: TRBD2; J: TRBJ2-1; size: -; CDR3: CASRPTSGGARNEQFF; DNA: TGTGCCAGCAGACCGACTAGCGGGGGGGCGAGGAATGAGCAGTTCTTC
V: TRBV27; D: TRBD2; J: TRBJ2-7; size: -; CDR3: CASSTQGTTYSYEQYF; DNA: TGTGCCAGCAGTACGCAAGGGACTACTTACTCCTACGAGCAGTACTTC
V: TRBV6-1; D: -; J: TRBJ2-7; size: -; CDR3: CASSVRGADEQYF; DNA: TGTGCCAGCAGTGTCAGGGGAGCGGACGAGCAGTACTTC
V: TRBV5-4; D: TRBD2; J: TRBJ2-7; size: -; CDR3: CASSLMSGGAYEQYF; DNA: TGTGCCAGCAGCTTGATGAGCGGGGGGGCTTACGAGCAGTACTTC
V: TRBV5-6; D: TRBD2; J: TRBJ2-1; size: -; CDR3: CASSLGTTYNEQFF; DNA: TGTGCCAGCAGCTTAGGGACTACCTACAATGAGCAGTTCTTC
V: TRBV7-8; D: -; J: TRBJ1-1; size: -; CDR3: CASSPPGSIEAFF; DNA: TGTGCCAGCAGCCCTCCGGGGAGCATTGAAGCTTTCTTT
V: TRBV4-1; D: -; J: TRBJ2-2; size: few; CDR3: CASSQEAGATGELFF; DNA: TGCGCCAGCAGCCAAGAGGCGGGGGCAACCGGGGAGCTGTTTTTT
V: TRBV6-1; D: -; J: TRBJ2-7; size: -; CDR3: CASSEAHTGINYEQYF; DNA: TGTGCCAGCAGTGAAGCGCACACGGGGATAAACTACGAGCAGTACTTC
V: TRBV7-9; D: -; J: TRBJ2-7; size: -; CDR3: CASTLGSSYEQYF; DNA: TGTGCCAGCACCCTCGGTAGCTCCTACGAGCAGTACTTC
V: TRBV10-3; D: TRBD1; J: TRBJ1-2; size: -; CDR3: CAISDPDRGHGYTF; DNA: TGTGCCATCAGTGATCCAGACAGGGGCCATGGCTACACCTTC
V: TRBV4-1; D: -; J: TRBJ1-6; size: -; CDR3: CASSPGTKPPLHF; DNA: TGCGCCAGCAGCCCTGGGACAAAGCCACCCCTCCACTTT
V: TRBV7-8; D: TRBD2; J: TRBJ2-3; size: -; CDR3: CASSLASGGADTQYF; DNA: TGTGCCAGCAGCTTAGCCAGCGGGGGGGCAGATACGCAGTATTTT
V: TRBV10-1; D: TRBD1; J: TRBJ2-7; size: hyperexpanded; CDR3: CASRENGQACEQYF; DNA: TGCGCCAGCAGGGAAAACGGACAGGCCTGCGAGCAGTACTTC
V: TRBV29-1; D: -; J: TRBJ2-7; size: -; CDR3: CSVGWDSKAYEQYF; DNA: TGCAGCGTGGGTTGGGACTCCAAAGCCTACGAGCAGTACTTC
V: TRBV4-3; D: -; J: TRBJ1-1; size: few; CDR3: CASSHMNTEAFF; DNA: TGCGCCAGCAGCCATATGAACACTGAAGCTTTCTTT
V: TRBV11-3; D: TRBD2; J: TRBJ2-1; size: -; CDR3: CASSSGGKNNEQFF; DNA: TGTGCCAGCAGCTCGGGGGGGAAAAACAATGAGCAGTTCTTC
V: TRBV9; D: -; J: TRBJ2-7; size: few; CDR3: CASSIGQRTAYEQYF; DNA: TGTGCCAGTAGCATCGGACAGAGGACGGCATACGAGCAGTACTTC
V: TRBV27; D: -; J: TRBJ1-1; size: -; CDR3: CASTGVNAEAFF; DNA: TGTGCCAGCACGGGGGTTAACGCTGAAGCTTTCTTT
V: TRBV2; D: TRBD2; J: TRBJ2-3; size: -; CDR3: CASSPLTSGGTDTQYF; DNA: TGTGCCAGCAGTCCTCTGACTAGCGGGGGCACAGATACGCAGTATTTT
V: TRBV4-3; D: TRBD1; J: TRBJ1-6; size: few; CDR3: CASSQVTGALGSPLHF; DNA: TGCGCCAGCAGCCAAGTCACAGGGGCATTAGGGTCACCCCTCCACTTT
V: TRBV9; D: TRBD2; J: TRBJ2-3; size: -; CDR3: CASSPTSGGTDTQYF; DNA: TGTGCCAGCAGCCCTACTAGCGGGGGCACAGATACGCAGTATTTT
V: TRBV4-1; D: -; J: TRBJ1-6; size: -; CDR3: CASSQGPGSYSPLHF; DNA: TGCGCCAGCAGCCAAGGACCCGGGTCTTATTCACCCCTCCACTTT
V: TRBV2; D: -; J: TRBJ2-5; size: medium-sized; CDR3: CASSVEGAQETQYF; DNA: TGTGCCAGCAGTGTGGAGGGGGCTCAAGAGACCCAGTACTTC
V: TRBV28; D: -; J: TRBJ2-7; size: -; CDR3: CASSSQGFLKYEQYF; DNA: TGTGCCAGCAGTTCACAGGGTTTTCTGAAGTACGAGCAGTACTTC
V: TRBV4-2; D: -; J: TRBJ1-2; size: -; CDR3: CASSPVGEGYTF; DNA: TGTGCCAGCAGCCCGGTCGGTGAGGGCTACACCTTC
V: TRBV27; D: -; J: TRBJ1-2; size: -; CDR3: CASSHQGRGDGYTF; DNA: TGTGCCAGCAGTCATCAGGGTCGGGGGGATGGCTACACCTTC
V: TRBV9; D: -; J: TRBJ2-7; size: -; CDR3: CASCFRQKTAYEQYF; DNA: TGTGCCAGTTGTTTCAGGCAGAAGACGGCATACGAGCAGTACTTC
V: TRBV5-4; D: TRBD1; J: TRBJ2-5; size: -; CDR3: CASSSGTGLSTETQYF; DNA: TGTGCCAGCAGCTCTGGGACAGGGCTCTCCACAGAGACCCAGTACTTC
V: TRBV27; D: -; J: TRBJ2-7; size: large; CDR3: CASSADIGAYEQYF; DNA: TGTGCCAGCAGTGCCGATATCGGGGCCTACGAGCAGTACTTC
V: TRBV2; D: TRBD1; J: TRBJ2-7; size: -; CDR3: CASSGSGRQGASSYEQYF; DNA: TGTGCCAGCAGTGGCTCTGGGCGACAGGGCGCTAGCTCCTACGAGCAGTACTTC
V: TRBV7-9; D: TRBD1; J: TRBJ2-7; size: -; CDR3: CASSLPRQGPSYEQYF; DNA: TGTGCCAGCAGCTTACCGAGACAGGGGCCCTCCTACGAGCAGTACTTC
V: TRBV5-5; D: -; J: TRBJ1-2; size: -; CDR3: CASSQFVSRKIYGYTF; DNA: TGTGCCAGCTCTCAATTTGTCTCGCGAAAGATCTATGGCTACACCTTC
V: TRBV7-8; D: TRBD2; J: TRBJ2-3; size: -; CDR3: CASSLASGGADTQYF; DNA: TGTGCCAGCAGCTTGGCTAGCGGGGGCGCAGATACGCAGTATTTT
V: TRBV6-9; D: -; J: TRBJ2-6; size: -; CDR3: CASSYRSSGANVLTF; DNA: TGTGCCAGCAGTTATAGGAGCTCTGGGGCCAACGTCCTGACTTTC
V: TRBV9; D: -; J: TRBJ2-7; size: -; CDR3: CASSIKQKTAYEQYF; DNA: TGTGCCAGCAGTATCAAACAGAAGACGGCCTACGAGCAGTACTTC
V: TRBV2; D: TRBD2; J: TRBJ2-5; size: -; CDR3: CASSRLAGGESQETQYF; DNA: TGTGCCAGCAGTCGACTAGCGGGGGGCGAATCTCAAGAGACCCAGTACTTC
V: TRBV6-1; D: -; J: TRBJ1-3; size: medium-sized; CDR3: CASSGWPGTGNTIYF; DNA: TGTGCCAGCTCGGGGTGGCCCGGGACTGGAAACACCATATATTTT
V: TRBV5-5; D: TRBD1; J: TRBJ2-7; size: -; CDR3: CASSKGQGAYEQYF; DNA: TGTGCCAGCAGCAAGGGACAGGGGGCCTACGAGCAGTACTTC
V: TRBV19; D: -; J: TRBJ2-7; size: -; CDR3: CASSLTIQGIYEQYF; DNA: TGTGCCAGTAGTCTCACAATACAGGGTATCTACGAGCAGTACTTC
V: TRBV4-1; D: TRBD1; J: TRBJ2-7; size: -; CDR3: CASSRPYRGIYEQYF; DNA: TGCGCCAGCAGCCGCCCCTACAGGGGAATCTACGAGCAGTACTTC
V: TRBV4-2; D: -; J: TRBJ1-3; size: -; CDR3: CASSQNRVGGNTIYF; DNA: TGTGCCAGCAGCCAAAACCGGGTAGGCGGAAACACCATATATTTT
V: TRBV7-9; D: -; J: TRBJ1-1; size: -; CDR3: CASSPGRGLEAFF; DNA: TGTGCCAGCAGCCCCGGGCGGGGGCTTGAAGCTTTCTTT
V: TRBV11-2; D: -; J: TRBJ2-7; size: -; CDR3: CASSYYEQYF; DNA: TGTGCCAGCAGTTATTACGAGCAGTACTTC
V: TRBV6-4; D: -; J: TRBJ2-3; size: few; CDR3: CASSEKEATDTQYF; DNA: TGTGCCAGCAGTGAAAAAGAAGCGACAGATACGCAGTATTTT